The 27 T cell receptor beta chains listed next were all sequenced from one sample in a study of T cells in Graves' hyperthyroidism and ophthalmopathy. Amplification yielded TCR beta CDR3 regions, with RNA transcripts as the source. Carried out on the TCR CDR3, a first-round RT-PCR used the HTBI primer set. TCRdb ran MiXCR on the multiplex PCR reads and lists one entry per CDR3 protein. The sample yields roughly 380,000 distinct CDR3 sequences, over 11% seen once. Input material: blood. These receptor sequences come from a woman in her fifties or sixties with Graves' hyperthyroidism.

This clonotype was observed at least ten times. This chain uses TRBV12-3 or TRBV12-4 with TRBJ2-1; 7 bases fit TRBD2. With 6 bases clipped from V and 0 bases from J, the junction kept 8 bases outside the gene matches. This CDR3 spans 16 amino acids. Here the CDR3 DNA reads TGTGCCAGCAGGGGTACTAGCGCTGGCTCCTACAATGAGCAGTTCTTC. Its translation is CASRGTSAGSYNEQFF.

In its sample, this clonotype was seen once. A much larger clone sits a single nucleotide away, making a read error possible. The chain uses TRBV6-2 or TRBV6-3 and TRBJ2-7; D possibly corresponds to TRBD2 (5 bases). CDR1 is MNHEY, CDR2 SVGEGT, per germline. There are 14 residues in the CDR3. V was cut by 5 bases and J by 2 bases, with 13 bases left in between. The CDR3 nucleotides read TGTGCCAGCAGTACCGGGATTATTCCCTACGAGCAGTACTTC. Translation: CASSTGIIPYEQYF.

Ten or more counts support this clonotype. This chain links TRBV19 with TRBJ1-1, with D possibly matching TRBD1 (5 bases). The V gene's germline CDR1 is LNHDA and CDR2 SQIVND (reference sequence). The CDR3 loop spans 15 amino acids. The V end was cut by 10 bases, the J end by 6 bases, with 24 bases between. DNA for the CDR3: TGTGCCACCTTTAATACCGGGACGGTAACACCTGAAGCTTTCTTT. Protein sequence: CATFNTGTVTPEAFF.

This clonotype was counted at least ten times. The chain joins TRBV9 to TRBJ2-1; D may be TRBD2 (5 bases). Germline V lookup: CDR1 SGDLS, CDR2 YYNGEE. The germline V and J ends were trimmed by 0 bases and 0 bases, with 10 bases remaining between them. CDR3 length equals 16 residues. In DNA form, the CDR3 reads TGTGCCAGCAGCGTAGGTTTAGGGAGCTCCTACAATGAGCAGTTCTTC. This gives the protein CASSVGLGSSYNEQFF.

This clonotype was counted at least ten times. The chain recombines TRBV7-8 with TRBJ2-5; possible D gene TRBD1, 5 bases. This CDR3 contains 14 residues. Germline V CDR1 and CDR2: SGHVS, FQNEAQ. Trimming pared 2 bases from V and 4 bases from J, leaving 11 bases between. CDR3 amino acids: CASSLHPQGETQYF. In DNA form, the CDR3 reads TGTGCCAGCAGCTTACACCCCCAGGGAGAGACCCAGTACTTC.

This chain uses TRBV11-3 with TRBJ2-3; D might be TRBD1 (6 bases). Trimming took 8 bases from V and 3 from J, leaving 18 bases between them. The CDR3 totals 15 residues. Germline V gene lookup returns CDR1 SGHNT and CDR2 YENEEA. The DNA of the CDR3 is TGTGCCAGCGGTAACGCAGGGGAAGGGACAGATACGCAGTATTTT. Translated, it gives CASGNAGEGTDTQYF.

This clonotype was seen at least ten times. The chain combines TRBV11-2 with TRBJ2-7; 8 positions match TRBD2. CDR3 length: 17 residues. From germline, CDR1 is SGHAT and CDR2 FQNNGV. Germline trimming cut 1 base from V and 0 bases from J; bases unmatched to any gene: 8. The CDR3 sequence: CASSLAWASGYSYEQYF. The CDR3 nucleotides are TGTGCCAGCAGCTTAGCGTGGGCTAGCGGGTACTCCTACGAGCAGTACTTC.

This clonotype came up many times. The chain uses TRBV3-1 and TRBJ1-1, with 7 bases fitting TRBD1. CDR3 length equals 15 residues. V shed 2 bases and J 10 bases; nucleotides not matched to a gene: 13. The germline V gene encodes CDR1 LGHDT and CDR2 YNNKEL (reference sequence). This CDR3 reads CASSQHPGGVPSAFF. CDR3 sequence (DNA): TGTGCCAGCAGCCAACACCCAGGGGGGGTCCCATCAGCTTTCTTT. The full variable domain, rest sourced from reference TRBV3-1 and TRBJ1-1, is DTAVSQTPKYLVTQMGNDKSIKCEQNLGHDTMYWYKQDSKKFLKIMFSYNNKELIINETVPNRFSPKSPDKAHLNLHINSLELGDSAVYFCASSQHPGGVPSAFFGQGTRLTVV.

In DNA, the CDR3 is TGTGCCAGCAGCTTAACACTGTATGAGCAGTTCTTC. It is translated as CASSLTLYEQFF. J is TRBJ2-1 and V is TRBV7-3; D remains unclear. The CDR3 spans 12 residues. In germline, CDR1 is SGHTA, CDR2 FQGTGA. V lost 0 bases and J lost 8, with 5 bases in between.

This clonotype came up many times. The rearrangement joins TRBV11-3 to TRBJ2-7; 11 bases map to TRBD2. This CDR3 contains 14 residues. Germline V gene data show CDR1 as SGHNT and CDR2 as YENEEA. The J segment lost 4 bases and the V segment lost 6 bases, leaving 5 bases of the junction unmatched. The CDR3 loop reads CASSFTSGSYEQYF. CDR3 DNA: TGTGCCAGCAGTTTCACTAGCGGGAGTTACGAGCAGTACTTC.

This clonotype was seen ten or more times. The J gene is TRBJ2-1, the V gene TRBV12-3 or TRBV12-4, with a tentative D call TRBD2 (5 bases). This CDR3 comprises 12 residues. Deletions cut 3 bases from V and 10 bases from J, with 10 bases between. CDR3 bases: TGTGCCAGCAGTTTTTCCGGGAACGAGCAGTTCTTC. This encodes CASSFSGNEQFF.

Concerning this clonotype itself: A much more abundant neighbour one base away suggests this may be a read error. The chain has TRBV12-3 or TRBV12-4 and TRBJ2-1, with D hard to call. Matching the DNA end better, TRBJ2-7 makes the J call doubtful. The CDR3 covers 13 residues. The CDR3 bases are TGTGCCGGCAGTTTAGAGACCAACAATGAGCAGTACTTC. Translated, it gives CAGSLETNNEQYF.

This clonotype has more than one count but fewer than ten. The chain uses TRBV6-1 and TRBJ1-2; D is undetermined. Trimming took 5 bases from V and 4 from J, leaving 11 bases between them. The CDR3 length is 13 residues. Germline V gene sequence: CDR1 MNHNS, CDR2 SASEGT. The CDR3 reads CASSPTGLYGYTF. The CDR3 nucleotides read TGTGCCAGCAGTCCCACTGGGCTCTATGGCTACACCTTC.

Concerning this clonotype: It is unclear where the CDR3 begins or ends on the DNA, so no DNA is shown, and the CDR3 is as TCRdb lists it. This chain joins TRBV7-3 and TRBJ2-1; TRBD2 reflects the table's D call only, with no check against the DNA. The CDR3 comprises 18 residues, both ends counted. The germline V gene has CDR1 SGHTA and CDR2 FQGTGA. Here the CDR3 reads CASSFYICSASQANEQFF.

In this sample, this clonotype turned up many times. V usage is TRBV7-3 and J usage is TRBJ2-1; D unclear. The germline V gene has CDR1 SGHTA and CDR2 FQGTGA. This CDR3 is 15 amino acids long. V lost 5 bases and J lost 0, with 11 bases in between. CDR3 residues: CASSPVRSSYNEQFF. The CDR3 DNA is TGTGCCAGCAGCCCTGTACGGTCCTCCTACAATGAGCAGTTCTTC.

The CDR3 sequence: CSANQGSSYNEQFF. CDR3 coding DNA: TGCAGTGCTAATCAGGGGAGCTCCTACAATGAGCAGTTCTTC. This rearrangement joins TRBV20-1 to TRBJ2-1; perhaps TRBD1 as D (6 bases). Germline V lookup: CDR1 DFQATT, CDR2 SNEGSKA (reference sequence). V lost 4 bases to trimming and J lost 0 bases, with 10 bases between them. The CDR3 totals 14 residues.

This clonotype came up a few times. The DNA for the CDR3 is TGTGCCACCAGAGAGGGAAACACCGGGGAGCTGTTTTTT. Translation: CATREGNTGELFF. This chain links TRBV24-1 with TRBJ2-2, with D perhaps TRBD2 (5 bases). CDR1 KGHDR and CDR2 SFDVKD come from the germline V gene. Trimming pared 7 bases from V and 2 bases from J, leaving 7 bases between. The CDR3 contains 13 residues.

In this sample, this clonotype turned up many times. The chain recombines TRBV28 with TRBJ2-5; D not resolved. The germline CDR1 and CDR2 sequences are MDHEN and SYDVKM. CDR3 length: 15 amino acids. Trimming removed 6 bases from V and 2 bases from J, with 16 bases in between. As DNA, the CDR3 is TGTGCCAGCAGAAGAAGCCGACAACCTCAAGAGACCCAGTACTTC. This codes for CASRRSRQPQETQYF.

The chain uses TRBV29-1 and TRBJ2-7; D gene uncertain. The CDR3 has 14 amino acids. In germline, CDR1 is SQVTM, CDR2 ANQGSEA. Trimming shortened V by 6 bases and J by 0 bases, and 15 bases separated the two germline ends. The CDR3 protein is CSVLSARSSYEQYF. The CDR3 DNA reads TGCAGCGTATTGAGCGCGAGGAGCTCCTACGAGCAGTACTTC.

The chain couples TRBV9 to TRBJ2-7; D remains ambiguous. Looked up from germline, CDR1 is SGDLS and CDR2 is YYNGEE. Trimming shortened V by 0 bases and J by 0 bases, and 4 bases separated the two germline ends. This CDR3 is 13 amino acids long. This CDR3 is CASSVDPSYEQYF. The CDR3, as DNA: TGTGCCAGCAGCGTAGACCCCTCCTACGAGCAGTACTTC.

This clonotype was counted at least ten times. This chain links TRBV24-1 with TRBJ2-1, with 7 bases that match TRBD2. This CDR3 is built from 16 residues. CDR1 and CDR2 from the germline V gene are KGHDR and SFDVKD. V shed 5 bases and J 0 bases; nucleotides not matched to a gene: 6. CDR3 sequence: CATSGYGGSSYNEQFF. In DNA, the CDR3 is TGTGCCACCAGTGGGTACGGGGGGAGCTCCTACAATGAGCAGTTCTTC.

This clonotype was detected many times. The CDR3: CASSSRRDHQHVETQYF. The CDR3 nucleotides read TGTGCCAGCAGTTCCCGCCGGGACCACCAACATGTAGAGACCCAGTACTTC. The gene calls are TRBV12-3 or TRBV12-4 and TRBJ2-5; either TRBD1 or TRBD2 may supply D (5 bases each). V was cut by 4 bases and J by 4 bases, with 22 bases left in between. The CDR3 is made up of 17 amino acids.

This clonotype was recorded many times. The rearrangement links TRBV18 to TRBJ2-1; no firm D call. The CDR3 runs to 15 residues. Trimming pared 4 bases from V and 0 bases from J, leaving 10 bases between. CDR1 and CDR2 (germline): KGHSH, LQKENI. As DNA, the CDR3 is TGTGCCAGCTCACTGTCACGGCGCTCCTACAATGAGCAGTTCTTC. Translation gives CASSLSRRSYNEQFF.

CDR3 sequence (DNA): TGTGCTAGTGGTTTGATAACAGCCGACAGGGCCTACGAGCAGTACTTC. Translation gives CASGLITADRAYEQYF. The rearrangement uses TRBV12-5 and TRBJ2-7; 7 positions agree with TRBD1. This CDR3 region has 16 residues. The germline V gene encodes CDR1 LGHNT and CDR2 FRNRAP. With 2 bases clipped from V and 2 bases from J, the junction kept 9 bases outside the gene matches.

This clonotype was seen repeatedly, ten times or more. The J gene is TRBJ1-1, the V gene TRBV5-1, with D unclear. The germline gives CDR1 SGHRS, CDR2 YFSETQ. The CDR3 spans 14 residues. Trimming shortened V by 4 bases and J by 0 bases, and 10 bases separated the two germline ends. This chain's CDR3 is CASSLRQVNTEAFF. As DNA, the CDR3 is TGCGCCAGCAGCCTCAGGCAGGTGAACACTGAAGCTTTCTTT. Variable domain in full (rest from reference TRBV5-1 and TRBJ1-1): KAGVTQTPRYLIKTRGQQVTLSCSPISGHRSVSWYQQTPGQGLQFLFEYFSETQRNKGNFPGRFSGRQFSNSRSEMNVSTLELGDSALYLCASSLRQVNTEAFFGQGTRLTVV.

Many counts were recorded for this clonotype. The V and J genes are TRBV15 and TRBJ1-5; D not resolved. V was trimmed by 3 bases and J by 4 bases, leaving 16 bases between them. CDR3 length: 16 amino acids. In germline, CDR1 is LNHNV, CDR2 YYDKDF (reference sequence). DNA for the CDR3: TGTGCCACCAGCAGGGACGGTTCAGCGGGGAATCAGCCCCAGCATTTT. This gives the protein CATSRDGSAGNQPQHF.

This clonotype has a count of ten or more. Here the CDR3 DNA reads TGTGCCAGCAGCCCCAGGGCCCTAGCGGGAACAGATACGCAGTATTTT. Its protein is CASSPRALAGTDTQYF. The chain recombines TRBV7-6 with TRBJ2-3, with 9 bases lining up with TRBD2. The CDR3 runs to 16 residues. V lost 5 bases, J lost 3 bases, and 9 bases stayed unmatched. CDR1 is SGHVS, CDR2 FNYEAQ, per germline.